This TCR beta chain is from a study of control samples from healthy donors and cancer patients. Trimming removed 3 bases at V and 0 bases at J, with 5 bases between. The CDR3 contains 13 residues. Germline lookup yields CDR1 SGHRS and CDR2 YFSETQ. Here immunoSEQ multiplex PCR was the method, and the copy in TCRdb shows in-frame clones only, minus some. The sample includes 75,000 to 100,000 clones, about 86% seen only once; the top ten take roughly 1.2%. This clone was picked up a small number of times. The sequenced sample consisted of blood. The sequence was collected from a woman aged 50 to 60 in good health. This chain uses TRBV5-1 with TRBJ2-3; no clear D. This chain's CDR3 is CASSSPSTDTQYF. As DNA, the CDR3 is TGCGCCAGCAGCTCCCCTAGCACAGATACGCAGTATTTT.